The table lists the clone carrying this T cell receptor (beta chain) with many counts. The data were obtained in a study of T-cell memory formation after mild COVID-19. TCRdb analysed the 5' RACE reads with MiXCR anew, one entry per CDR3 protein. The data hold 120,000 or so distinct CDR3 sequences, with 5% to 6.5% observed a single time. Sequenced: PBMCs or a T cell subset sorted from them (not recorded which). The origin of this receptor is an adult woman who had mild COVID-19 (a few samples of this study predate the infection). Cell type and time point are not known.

Written as DNA, the CDR3 is TGCAGTGCTAGACACATGATGGGGGCCACAGATGAGCAGTTCTTC. It encodes CSARHMMGATDEQFF. This rearrangement joins TRBV20-1 to TRBJ2-1, with D possibly being TRBD1 (6 bases). Germline V gene sequence: CDR1 DFQATT, CDR2 SNEGSKA (reference sequence). V was cut by 2 bases and J by 8 bases, with 19 bases left in between. The CDR3 is made up of 15 amino acids.